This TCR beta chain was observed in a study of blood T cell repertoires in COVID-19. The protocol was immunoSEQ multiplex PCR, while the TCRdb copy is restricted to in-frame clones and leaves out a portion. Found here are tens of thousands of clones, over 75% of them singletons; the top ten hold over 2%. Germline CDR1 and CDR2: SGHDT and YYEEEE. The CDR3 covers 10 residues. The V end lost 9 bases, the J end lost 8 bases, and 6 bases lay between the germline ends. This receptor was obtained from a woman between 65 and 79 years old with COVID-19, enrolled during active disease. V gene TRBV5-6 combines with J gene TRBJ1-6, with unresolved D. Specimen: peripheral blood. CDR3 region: CAIHDSPLHF. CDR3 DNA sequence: TGTGCCATTCATGATTCACCCCTCCACTTT.